This T cell receptor (beta chain) was identified in a study of PD-1 blockade in classical Hodgkin lymphoma. All patients experienced relapse after autologous stem cell transplantation, and brentuximab vedotin exposure was variable. The study recorded best responses of complete response, partial response or progressive disease. Data came from immunoSEQ multiplex PCR; TCRdb stores just in-frame clones and leaves some out. The sample includes 90,000 to 100,000 clones, 89% of them seen just once. Comment on this clone: The germline gene is not matched at one end of the junction; a read error may be the cause. The sample contains more than one DNA sequence encoding this CDR3.

This sample comprised peripheral blood mononuclear cells (PBMCs), obtained before the second cycle of nivolumab. This sequence originates from a human donor with classical Hodgkin lymphoma.

The CDR3 DNA reads as TGCGCCACCAGCAGCCCGGGACTAGCGGGGAGAGATACGCAGTATTTT. Encoded protein: CATSSPGLAGRDTQYF. The rearrangement uses TRBV15 and TRBJ2-3; 13 nucleotides align to TRBD2. The CDR3 runs to 16 residues. Germline lookup yields CDR1 LNHNV and CDR2 YYDKDF (reference sequence).